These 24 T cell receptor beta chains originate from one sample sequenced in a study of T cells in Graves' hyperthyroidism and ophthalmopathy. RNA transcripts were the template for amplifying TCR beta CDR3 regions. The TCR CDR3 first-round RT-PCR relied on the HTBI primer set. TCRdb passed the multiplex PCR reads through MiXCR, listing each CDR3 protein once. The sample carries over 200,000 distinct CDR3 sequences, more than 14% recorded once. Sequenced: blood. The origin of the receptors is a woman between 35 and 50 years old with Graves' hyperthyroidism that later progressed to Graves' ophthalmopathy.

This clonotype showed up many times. For the CDR3, the DNA is TGTGCCAGCAGTTTTTCGATCACAGCCCAAGAGACCCAGTACTTC. Translated: CASSFSITAQETQYF. The chain employs TRBV6-2 or TRBV6-3 and TRBJ2-5; D call uncertain. Trimming pared 4 bases from V and 1 base from J, leaving 13 bases between. Germline loops: CDR1 MNHEY, CDR2 SVGEGT. The CDR3 has 15 residues.

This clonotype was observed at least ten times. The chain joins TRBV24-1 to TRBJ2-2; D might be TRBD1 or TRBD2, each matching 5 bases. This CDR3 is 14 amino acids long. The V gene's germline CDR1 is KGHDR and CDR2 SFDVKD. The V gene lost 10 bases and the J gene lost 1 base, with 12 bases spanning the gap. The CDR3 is CATKGRLNTGELFF. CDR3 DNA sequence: TGTGCCACGAAGGGACGGCTGAACACCGGGGAGCTGTTTTTT.

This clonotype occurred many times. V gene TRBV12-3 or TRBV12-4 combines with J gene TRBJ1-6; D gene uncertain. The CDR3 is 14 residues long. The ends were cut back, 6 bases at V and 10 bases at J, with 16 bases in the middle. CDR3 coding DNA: TGTGCCAGCAGCCCCCCCCACCTAAACTCACCCCTCCACTTT. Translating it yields CASSPPHLNSPLHF.

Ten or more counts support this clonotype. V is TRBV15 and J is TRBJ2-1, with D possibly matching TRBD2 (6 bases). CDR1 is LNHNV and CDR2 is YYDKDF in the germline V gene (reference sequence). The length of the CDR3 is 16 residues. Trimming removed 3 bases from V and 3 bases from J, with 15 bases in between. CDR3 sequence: CATSRDGRGVYNEQFF. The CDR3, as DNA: TGTGCCACCAGCAGGGACGGGAGAGGGGTCTACAATGAGCAGTTCTTC.

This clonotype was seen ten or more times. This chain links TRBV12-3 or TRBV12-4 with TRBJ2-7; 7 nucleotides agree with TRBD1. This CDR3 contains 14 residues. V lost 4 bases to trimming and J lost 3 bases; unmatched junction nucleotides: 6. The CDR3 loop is CASSSRQGNYEQYF. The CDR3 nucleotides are TGTGCCAGCAGTTCCCGACAGGGAAACTACGAGCAGTACTTC.

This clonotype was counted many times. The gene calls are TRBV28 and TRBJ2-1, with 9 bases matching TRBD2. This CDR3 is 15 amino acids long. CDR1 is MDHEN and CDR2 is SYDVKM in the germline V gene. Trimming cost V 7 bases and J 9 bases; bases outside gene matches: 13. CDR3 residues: CASIGGRVKFAEQFF. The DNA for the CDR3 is TGTGCCAGCATCGGCGGGAGGGTTAAGTTTGCTGAGCAGTTCTTC.

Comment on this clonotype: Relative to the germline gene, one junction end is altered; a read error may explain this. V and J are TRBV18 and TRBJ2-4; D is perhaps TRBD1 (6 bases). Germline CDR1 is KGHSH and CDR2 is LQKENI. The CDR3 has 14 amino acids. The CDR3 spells CASSSDRSGNIRYF. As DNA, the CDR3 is TGTGCCAGCTCATCCGACAGGTCTGGAAACATTCGGTACTTC. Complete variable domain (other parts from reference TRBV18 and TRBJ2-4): NAGVMQNPRHLVRRRGQEARLRCSPMKGHSHVYWYRQLPEEGLKFMVYLQKENIIDESGMPKERFSAEFPKEGPSILRIQQVVRGDSAAYFCASSSDRSGNIRYFGAGTRLSVL.

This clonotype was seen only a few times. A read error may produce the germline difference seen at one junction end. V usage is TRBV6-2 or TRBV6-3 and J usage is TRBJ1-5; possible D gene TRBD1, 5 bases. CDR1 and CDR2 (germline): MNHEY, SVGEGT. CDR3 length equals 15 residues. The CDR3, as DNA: TGTGCCAGCAGCCAGGGACCATATAGCAATCAGCCCCGGCATTTT. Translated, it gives CASSQGPYSNQPRHF.

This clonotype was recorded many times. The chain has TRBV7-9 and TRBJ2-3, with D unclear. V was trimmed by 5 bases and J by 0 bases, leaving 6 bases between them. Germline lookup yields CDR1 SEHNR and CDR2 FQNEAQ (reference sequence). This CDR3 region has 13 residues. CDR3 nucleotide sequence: TGTGCCAGCAGCAGTTTTAGCACAGATACGCAGTATTTT. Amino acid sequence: CASSSFSTDTQYF. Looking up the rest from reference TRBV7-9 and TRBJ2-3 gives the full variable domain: DTGVSQNPRHKITKRGQNVTFRCDPISEHNRLYWYRQTLGQGPEFLTYFQNEAQLEKSRLLSDRFSAERPKGSFSTLEIQRTEQGDSAMYLCASSSFSTDTQYFGPGTRLTVL.

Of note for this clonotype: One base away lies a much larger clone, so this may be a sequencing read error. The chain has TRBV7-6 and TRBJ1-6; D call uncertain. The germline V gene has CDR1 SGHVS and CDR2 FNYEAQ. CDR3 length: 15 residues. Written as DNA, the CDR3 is TGTGTCAGCAGCCCAGAGACATCTTATAATTCACCCCTCCACTTT. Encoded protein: CVSSPETSYNSPLHF. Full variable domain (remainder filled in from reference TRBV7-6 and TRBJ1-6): GAGVSQSPRYKVTKRGQDVALRCDPISGHVSLYWYRQALGQGPEFLTYFNYEAQQDKSGLPNDRFSAERPEGSISTLTIQRTEQRDSAMYRCVSSPETSYNSPLHFGNGTRLTVT.

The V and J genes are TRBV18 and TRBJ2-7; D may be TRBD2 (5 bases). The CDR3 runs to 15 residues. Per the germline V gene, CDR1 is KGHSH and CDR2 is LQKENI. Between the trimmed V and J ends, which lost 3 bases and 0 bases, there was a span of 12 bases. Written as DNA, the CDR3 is TGTGCCAGCTCACCTCGTTGGGAGAGCTCCTACGAGCAGTACTTC. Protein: CASSPRWESSYEQYF. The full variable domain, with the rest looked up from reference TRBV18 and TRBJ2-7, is NAGVMQNPRHLVRRRGQEARLRCSPMKGHSHVYWYRQLPEEGLKFMVYLQKENIIDESGMPKERFSAEFPKEGPSILRIQQVVRGDSAAYFCASSPRWESSYEQYFGPGTRLTVT.

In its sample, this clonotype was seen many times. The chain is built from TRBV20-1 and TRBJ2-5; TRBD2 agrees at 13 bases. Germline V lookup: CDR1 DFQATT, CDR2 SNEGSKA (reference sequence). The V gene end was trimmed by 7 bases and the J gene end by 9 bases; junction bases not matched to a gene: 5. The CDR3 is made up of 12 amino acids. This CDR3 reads CSVPTSGRAQYF. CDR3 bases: TGCAGTGTCCCAACTAGCGGGAGGGCCCAGTACTTC.

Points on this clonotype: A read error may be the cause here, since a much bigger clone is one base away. The CDR3, as DNA: TGTGCCAGCAGCTTATCGTCCGCTACCACTCGGACCCTTGCCCAAGAGACCCAGTACTTC. Protein product: CASSLSSATTRTLAQETQYF. The V call is TRBV7-9, the J call TRBJ2-5; D unresolved. The CDR3 has 20 amino acids. In germline, CDR1 is SEHNR, CDR2 FQNEAQ (reference sequence). V was shortened by 2 bases and J by 1 base, with 26 bases between the two germline ends. The whole variable domain, filled in from reference TRBV7-9 and TRBJ2-5, reads DTGVSQNPRHKITKRGQNVTFRCDPISEHNRLYWYRQTLGQGPEFLTYFQNEAQLEKSRLLSDRFSAERPKGSFSTLEIQRTEQGDSAMYLCASSLSSATTRTLAQETQYFGPGTRLLVL.

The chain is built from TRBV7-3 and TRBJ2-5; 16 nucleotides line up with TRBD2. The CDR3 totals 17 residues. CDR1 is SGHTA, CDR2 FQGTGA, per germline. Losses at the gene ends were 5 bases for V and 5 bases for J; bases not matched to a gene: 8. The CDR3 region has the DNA TGTGCCAGCAGCCCAGGGACTAGCGGGAGGGCCAGGGAGACCCAGTACTTC. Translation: CASSPGTSGRARETQYF.

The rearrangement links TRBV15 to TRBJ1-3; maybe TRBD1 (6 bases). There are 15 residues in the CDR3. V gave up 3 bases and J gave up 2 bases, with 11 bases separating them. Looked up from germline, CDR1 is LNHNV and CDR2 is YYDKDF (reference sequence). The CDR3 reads CATSSGTGTGNTIYF. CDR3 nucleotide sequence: TGTGCCACCAGCAGTGGAACAGGGACTGGAAACACCATATATTTT. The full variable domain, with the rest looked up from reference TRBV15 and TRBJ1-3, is DAMVIQNPRYQVTQFGKPVTLSCSQTLNHNVMYWYQQKSSQAPKLLFHYYDKDFNNEADTPDNFQSRRPNTSFCFLDIRSPGLGDTAMYLCATSSGTGTGNTIYFGEGSWLTVV.

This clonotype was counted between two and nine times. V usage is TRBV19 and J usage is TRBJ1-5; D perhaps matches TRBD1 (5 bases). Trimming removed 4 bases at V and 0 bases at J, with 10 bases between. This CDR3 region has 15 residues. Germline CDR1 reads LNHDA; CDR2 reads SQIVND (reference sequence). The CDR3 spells CASSTGPYSNQPQHF. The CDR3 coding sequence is TGTGCCAGTAGTACGGGACCTTATAGCAATCAGCCCCAGCATTTT.

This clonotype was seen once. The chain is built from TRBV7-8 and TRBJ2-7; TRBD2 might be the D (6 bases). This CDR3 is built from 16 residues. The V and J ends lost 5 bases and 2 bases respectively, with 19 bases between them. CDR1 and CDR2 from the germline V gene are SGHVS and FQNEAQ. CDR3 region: CASSPSGEGIPYEQYF. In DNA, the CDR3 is TGTGCCAGCAGCCCCTCGGGGGAAGGGATCCCCTACGAGCAGTACTTC.

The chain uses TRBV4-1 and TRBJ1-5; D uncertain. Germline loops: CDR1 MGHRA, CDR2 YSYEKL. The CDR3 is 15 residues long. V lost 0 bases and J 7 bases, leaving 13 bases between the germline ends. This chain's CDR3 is CASSQEGLSHQPQHF. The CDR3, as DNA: TGCGCCAGCAGCCAAGAAGGTCTGAGCCACCAGCCCCAGCATTTT.

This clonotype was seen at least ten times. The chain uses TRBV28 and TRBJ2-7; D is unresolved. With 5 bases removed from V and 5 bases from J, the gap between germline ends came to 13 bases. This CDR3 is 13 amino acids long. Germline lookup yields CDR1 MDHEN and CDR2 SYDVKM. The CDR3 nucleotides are TGTGCCAGCAGTCCAGGTTGGCAAGACGAGCAGTACTTC. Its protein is CASSPGWQDEQYF.

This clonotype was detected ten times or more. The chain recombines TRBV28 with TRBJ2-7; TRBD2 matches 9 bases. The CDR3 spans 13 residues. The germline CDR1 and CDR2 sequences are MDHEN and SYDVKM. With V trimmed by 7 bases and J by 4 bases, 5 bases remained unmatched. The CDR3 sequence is CASNQAGGYEQYF. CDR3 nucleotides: TGTGCCAGCAATCAAGCGGGAGGATACGAGCAGTACTTC. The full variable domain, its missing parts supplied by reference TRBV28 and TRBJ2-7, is DVKVTQSSRYLVKRTGEKVFLECVQDMDHENMFWYRQDPGLGLRLIYFSYDVKMKEKGDIPEGYSVSREKKERFSLILESASTNQTSMYLCASNQAGGYEQYFGPGTRLTVT.

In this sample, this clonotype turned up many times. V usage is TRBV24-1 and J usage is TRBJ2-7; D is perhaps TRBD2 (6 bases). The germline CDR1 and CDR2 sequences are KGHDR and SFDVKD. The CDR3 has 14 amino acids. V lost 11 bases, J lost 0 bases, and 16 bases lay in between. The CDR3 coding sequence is TGTGCCATCAAGCGCGGGGCAGGCTCCTACGAGCAGTACTTC. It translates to CAIKRGAGSYEQYF.

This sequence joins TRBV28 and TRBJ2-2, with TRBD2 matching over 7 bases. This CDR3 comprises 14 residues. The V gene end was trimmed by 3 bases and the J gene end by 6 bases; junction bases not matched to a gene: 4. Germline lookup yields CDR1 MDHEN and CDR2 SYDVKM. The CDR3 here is CASSFGGDAGELFF. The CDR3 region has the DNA TGTGCCAGCAGTTTTGGGGGGGACGCCGGGGAGCTGTTTTTT.

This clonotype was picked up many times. CDR3 sequence: CASSVAAGGPYEQYF. As DNA, the CDR3 is TGTGCCAGCAGCGTAGCGGCGGGAGGGCCCTACGAGCAGTACTTC. The chain uses TRBV9 and TRBJ2-7; TRBD2 matches 9 bases. The germline V gene encodes CDR1 SGDLS and CDR2 YYNGEE. The CDR3 runs to 15 residues. Trimming cost V 0 bases and J 2 bases; bases outside gene matches: 3.

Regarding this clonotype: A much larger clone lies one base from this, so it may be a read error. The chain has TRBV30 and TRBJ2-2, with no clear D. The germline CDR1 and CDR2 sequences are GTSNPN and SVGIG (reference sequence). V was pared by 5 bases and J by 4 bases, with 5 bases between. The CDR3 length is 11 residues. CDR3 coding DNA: TGTGCCTGGGCCTTCACCGGGGAGCTGTTTTTT. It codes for CAWAFTGELFF.